These 8 T cell receptor beta chains originate from one sample sequenced in a study of shared clonotypes between healthy human individuals. Profiling relied on immunoSEQ multiplex PCR, and the TCRdb table lists in-frame clones only, not all of them. The data hold 2 million or so clones, with 85% to 95% observed a single time. Material for sequencing was naive CD4+ T cells sorted from blood. Sample subset: CD45RA+ positively selected. The source of these receptors is a man aged 18 to 29 in good health.

The rearrangement joins TRBV6-1 to TRBJ2-3; the D gene is possibly TRBD1 (6 bases). CDR1 and CDR2 from the germline V gene are MNHNS and SASEGT. The CDR3 sequence is 15 residues long. V was cut by 4 bases and J by 4 bases, with 15 bases left in between. CDR3 protein: CASSVGRGTPDTQYF. The CDR3 nucleotides are TGTGCCAGCAGTGTGGGCAGGGGCACCCCAGATACGCAGTATTTT.

This clone is a singleton in its sample. The chain links TRBV4-1 to TRBJ1-3; maybe TRBD1 (5 bases). The CDR3 spans 16 residues. The germline V and J ends were trimmed by 1 base and 0 bases, with 10 bases remaining between them. Germline CDR1 MGHRA, CDR2 YSYEKL. CDR3: CASSQVGGSSGNTIYF. For the CDR3, the DNA is TGCGCCAGCAGCCAAGTGGGGGGGAGCTCTGGAAACACCATATATTTT.

The rearrangement joins TRBV10-3 to TRBJ1-4; D is perhaps TRBD1 (5 bases). Germline CDR1 and CDR2: ENHRY and SYGVKD. The V end lost 1 base, the J end lost 6 bases, and 9 bases lay between the germline ends. This CDR3 spans 14 amino acids. In nucleotides, the CDR3 is TGTGCCATCAGTGAGTTCGGGGGAGATGAAAAACTGTTTTTT. It encodes CAISEFGGDEKLFF.

This chain joins TRBV6-1 and TRBJ2-1; 10 nucleotides align to TRBD1. The CDR3 loop spans 15 amino acids. With V trimmed by 7 bases and J by 2 bases, 5 bases remained unmatched. Germline V gene data show CDR1 as MNHNS and CDR2 as SASEGT. The CDR3 here is CASTRDRGTYNEQFF. CDR3 DNA sequence: TGTGCCAGCACCAGGGACAGGGGCACCTACAATGAGCAGTTCTTC.

This chain joins TRBV18 and TRBJ1-1; no clear D. Germline V lookup: CDR1 KGHSH, CDR2 LQKENI. The CDR3 runs 13 residues. The V and J ends lost 6 bases and 1 base respectively, with 9 bases between them. CDR3 DNA sequence: TGTGCCAGCTCGACAATCGGGAACACTGAAGCTTTCTTT. Amino acid sequence: CASSTIGNTEAFF.

The V call is TRBV7-6, the J call TRBJ1-3; D possibly corresponds to TRBD1 (5 bases). The V gene's germline CDR1 is SGHVS and CDR2 FNYEAQ. Trimming removed 4 bases at V and 4 bases at J, with 20 bases between. This CDR3 spans 17 amino acids. CDR3 nucleotides: TGTGCCAGCAGCTGGAACGTGGGACGGTCGGTGGGAAACACCATATATTTT. Encoded protein: CASSWNVGRSVGNTIYF. Full variable domain (remainder filled in from reference TRBV7-6 and TRBJ1-3): GAGVSQSPRYKVTKRGQDVALRCDPISGHVSLYWYRQALGQGPEFLTYFNYEAQQDKSGLPNDRFSAERPEGSISTLTIQRTEQRDSAMYRCASSWNVGRSVGNTIYFGEGSWLTVV.

The chain uses TRBV10-2 and TRBJ2-1; D is perhaps TRBD2 (6 bases). Per germline, CDR1 WSHSY and CDR2 SAAADI. The CDR3 is made up of 13 amino acids. Trimming took 3 bases from V and 10 from J, leaving 13 bases between them. The DNA of the CDR3 is TGCGCCAGCAGTGAACAACGGGGGAAAGAGCAGTTCTTC. This translates into CASSEQRGKEQFF.

V gene TRBV2 combines with J gene TRBJ2-5; D is tentatively TRBD1 or TRBD2 (6 bases each). The V gene's germline CDR1 is SNHLY and CDR2 FYNNEI. The CDR3 has 13 amino acids. V lost 8 bases and J 5 bases, leaving 15 bases between the germline ends. The CDR3 DNA sequence: TGTGCCAGCGGAGGGGGGCGGCTGGAGACCCAGTACTTC. It specifies CASGGGRLETQYF.